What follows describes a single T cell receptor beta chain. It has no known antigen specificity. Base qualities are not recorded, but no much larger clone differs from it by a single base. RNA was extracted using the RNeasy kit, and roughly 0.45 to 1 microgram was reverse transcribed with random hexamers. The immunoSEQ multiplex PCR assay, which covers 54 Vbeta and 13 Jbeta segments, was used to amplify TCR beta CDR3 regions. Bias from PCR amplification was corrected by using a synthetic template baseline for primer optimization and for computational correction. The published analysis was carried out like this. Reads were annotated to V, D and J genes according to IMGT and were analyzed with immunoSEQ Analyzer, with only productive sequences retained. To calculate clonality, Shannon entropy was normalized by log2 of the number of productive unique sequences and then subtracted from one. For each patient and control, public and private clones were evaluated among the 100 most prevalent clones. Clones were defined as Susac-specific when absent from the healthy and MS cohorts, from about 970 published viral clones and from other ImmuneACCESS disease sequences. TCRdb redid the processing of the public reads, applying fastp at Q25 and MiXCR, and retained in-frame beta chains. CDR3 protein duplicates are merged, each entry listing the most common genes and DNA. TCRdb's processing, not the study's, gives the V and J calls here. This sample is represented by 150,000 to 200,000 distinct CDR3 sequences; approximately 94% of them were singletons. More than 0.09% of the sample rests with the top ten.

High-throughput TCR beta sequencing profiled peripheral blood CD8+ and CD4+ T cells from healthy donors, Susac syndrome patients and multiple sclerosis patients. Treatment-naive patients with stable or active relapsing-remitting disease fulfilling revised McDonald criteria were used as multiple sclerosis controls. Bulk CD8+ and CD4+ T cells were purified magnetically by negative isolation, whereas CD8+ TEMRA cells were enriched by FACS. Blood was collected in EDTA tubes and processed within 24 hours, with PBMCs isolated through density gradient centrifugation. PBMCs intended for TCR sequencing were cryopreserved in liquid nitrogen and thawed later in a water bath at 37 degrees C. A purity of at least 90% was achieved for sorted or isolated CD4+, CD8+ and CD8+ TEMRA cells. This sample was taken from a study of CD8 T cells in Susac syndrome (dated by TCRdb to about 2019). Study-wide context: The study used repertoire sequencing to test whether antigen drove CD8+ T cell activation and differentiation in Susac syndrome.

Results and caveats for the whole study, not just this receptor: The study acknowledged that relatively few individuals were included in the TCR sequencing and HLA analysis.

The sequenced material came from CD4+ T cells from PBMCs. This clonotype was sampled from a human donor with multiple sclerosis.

The nucleotide sequence reads TGTGCCAGCAGCCATTTTCCATCGGCCTCTGGGGCCAACGTCCTGACTTTC. This yields the protein CASSHFPSASGANVLTF. This chain is built from TRBV12-3 or TRBV12-4 and TRBJ2-6; the D gene lacks a confident call. Cut back by 6 bases and 0 bases, the V and J ends lie 15 bases apart. Inclusive of the bounding cysteine and phenylalanine, the CDR3 is 17 residues long. The retained sequence is limited to the CDR3, 51 bases, with the frame set at the first base.